The rows below give T cell receptor beta chains drawn from one sample of a study of graft-versus-host responses after intestinal transplantation. The repertoire was sequenced with immunoSEQ multiplex PCR; TCRdb's copy has only in-frame clones and lacks some. The sample records 90,000 to 130,000 clones, about 92% being singletons. For these TCRs, the target antigens are not known. The sequencing here drew on unstimulated CD4+ T cells sorted from spleen or lymph node cells, taken before transplant. The source is a human donor who was the organ donor for an intestinal transplant. Each CDR3 is given with its conserved first and last residue. D genes are given only for firm matches. Rows may omit the clone size; those that give it use once, few, many or a size class.

cdr3_aa,cdr3_nt,d_call,v_call,j_call,clone_size
CASRSDSMGYNEQFF,TGTGCCAGCAGGTCGGACTCGATGGGCTACAATGAGCAGTTCTTC,.,TRBV11-2,TRBJ2-1,.
CASSFWYRAQLDYNEQFF,TGTGCCAGCAGCTTCTGGTACAGGGCCCAACTAGACTACAATGAGCAGTTCTTC,.,TRBV7-8,TRBJ2-1,.
CASSFSTDTQYF,TGTGCCAGTAGTTTCAGCACAGATACGCAGTATTTT,.,TRBV19,TRBJ2-3,.
CASSSRISGHYEQYF,TGTGCCAGCAGCTCTCGGATCTCTGGGCATTACGAGCAGTACTTC,.,TRBV7-2,TRBJ2-7,.
CASSLALNTEAFF,TGTGCCAGCAGCTTAGCTCTGAACACTGAAGCTTTCTTT,.,TRBV13,TRBJ1-1,.
CASSLANIYNEQFF,TGTGCCAGCAGCTTAGCGAACATTTACAATGAGCAGTTCTTC,.,TRBV7-9,TRBJ2-1,.
CASSPGRDTIYF,TGTGCCAGCAGTCCAGGGCGGGACACCATATATTTT,.,TRBV6-6,TRBJ1-3,.
CASSEEAGSNQPQHF,TGTGCCAGCAGTGAGGAGGCAGGTAGCAATCAGCCCCAGCATTTT,.,TRBV2,TRBJ1-5,.
CASSWTGLVTDTQYF,TGTGCCAGCAGCTGGACAGGGCTAGTCACAGATACGCAGTATTTT,TRBD1,TRBV5-6,TRBJ2-3,.
CASSFEGQFKLFF,TGTGCCAGCAGCTTTGAAGGTCAATTCAAACTGTTTTTT,.,TRBV5-5,TRBJ1-4,once
CASSLGTGEGYTF,TGTGCCAGCAGCTTAGGGACAGGGGAGGGCTACACCTTC,TRBD1,TRBV7-2,TRBJ1-2,.
CASSLDRWTYEQYF,TGCGCCAGCAGCTTGGACAGGTGGACCTACGAGCAGTACTTC,.,TRBV5-1,TRBJ2-7,.
CASSQDRGRTYEQYF,TGTGCCAGCAGTCAGGACAGGGGGCGCACCTACGAGCAGTACTTC,TRBD1,TRBV7-9,TRBJ2-7,.
CASTPGLAGTPGEQYF,TGTGCCAGCACCCCGGGACTAGCGGGGACCCCCGGGGAGCAGTACTTC,TRBD2,TRBV2,TRBJ2-7,.
CASSVGLSQETQYF,TGTGCCAGCAGCGTCGGACTTTCACAAGAGACCCAGTACTTC,.,TRBV9,TRBJ2-5,once
CASSARQGANEKLFF,TGTGCCAGCAGTGCCAGACAGGGGGCGAATGAAAAACTGTTTTTT,TRBD1,TRBV28,TRBJ1-4,.
CASSKANMDFKDDSYEQYF,TGTGCCAGCAGCAAAGCCAACATGGATTTTAAGGACGACTCCTACGAGCAGTACTTC,.,TRBV21-1,TRBJ2-7,.
CASRSGGRYEQYF,TGTGCCAGCAGATCAGGGGGCCGGTACGAGCAGTACTTC,TRBD1,TRBV6-5,TRBJ2-7,.
CASSLVAGTDTEAFF,TGCGCCAGCAGCTTGGTTGCGGGTACGGACACTGAAGCTTTCTTT,.,TRBV5-1,TRBJ1-1,.
CASSYDRGLTDTQYF,TGTGCCAGCAGTTACGACAGGGGGCTGACAGATACGCAGTATTTT,TRBD1,TRBV6-5,TRBJ2-3,.
CASSFGPANYGYTF,TGTGCCAGCAGTTTTGGTCCGGCGAACTATGGCTACACCTTC,.,TRBV28,TRBJ1-2,once
CASSSLDRGLGSEQYF,TGTGCCAGCAGCTCCCTTGACAGGGGGCTTGGATCCGAGCAGTACTTC,TRBD1,TRBV5-4,TRBJ2-7,.
CAWSPGSGAFF,TGTGCCTGGAGTCCCGGGAGTGGGGCTTTCTTT,.,TRBV30,TRBJ1-1,.
CASSENGRVEQFF,TGTGCCAGCAGCGAGAACGGGCGGGTTGAGCAGTTCTTC,.,TRBV11-3,TRBJ2-1,.